This T cell receptor beta chain was recorded in a study of memory CD4+ T cells and cytomegalovirus serostatus. Produced via immunoSEQ multiplex PCR; TCRdb's table is partial and in-frame only. The sample holds around 60,000 clones, roughly four fifths seen once. The sort gate was single viable CD3+CD4+CD8-CD45RO+ cells for memory CD4+ T cells. CD4+ T cells were isolated by positive magnetic selection. The CDR3 consists of 16 residues. Germline-derived CDR1 and CDR2 are SGHTA and FQGNSA. J lost 2 bases, V lost 8 bases, and 8 bases had no gene match. The source is an adult in good health and CMV-seronegative. The sample comprised memory CD4+ T cells from blood. J is TRBJ1-4 and V is TRBV7-2; 10 positions match TRBD1. This chain's CDR3 is CASGIGQGVTNEKLFF. The CDR3 nucleotides are TGTGCCAGCGGTATTGGACAGGGGGTGACTAATGAAAAACTGTTTTTT.